Listed below are T cell receptor beta chains from one sample, sequenced in a study of T cells in Graves' hyperthyroidism and ophthalmopathy. One entry per CDR3 protein results from TCRdb running MiXCR on the multiplex PCR reads. Of roughly 510,000 distinct CDR3 sequences in the sample, about 46% were seen once. The sequenced material came from peripheral blood or thyroid tissue (not recorded which). The receptors stem from an adult woman with Graves' disease, either hyperthyroidism or ophthalmopathy (not recorded which). The CDR3 runs from the conserved cysteine through the conserved F or W. Each record gives: clone size, D gene, V gene, J gene, CDR3 DNA, CDR3 protein. A D gene is named only where the DNA matches it firmly. The size field is filled for only some rows; it gives once, few, many or a size class.

NA	NA	TRBV5-6	TRBJ1-1	TGTGCCAGCAGCTTGGTTCAGGCTGGGAGGGCTTTCTTT	CASSLVQAGRAFF
many	NA	TRBV4-3	TRBJ1-6	TGCGCCAGCAGCCAAAGGTTAAGAGGAGGTTCACCCCTCCACTTT	CASSQRLRGGSPLHF
NA	TRBD1	TRBV4-3	TRBJ1-6	TGCGCCAGCAGCCAAGAAGGCAGGGGGCCCCTCCACTTT	CASSQEGRGPLHF
NA	NA	TRBV5-1	TRBJ2-7	TGCGCCAGCAGCCCCGGGATCGCCTACGAGCAGTACTTC	CASSPGIAYEQYF
NA	TRBD2	TRBV5-1	TRBJ2-3	TGCGCCAGCAGCTCTAAGCGGGAGGGTCGGGGCGATACGCAGTATTTT	CASSSKREGRGDTQYF
NA	NA	TRBV27	TRBJ1-2	TGTGCCAGCAGTTTAAGTCGGGCAATGGGTGGCTACACCTTC	CASSLSRAMGGYTF
many	NA	TRBV9	TRBJ1-2	TGTGCCAGCACCCAGAGGGCTACACCCGTCGGCTATGGCTACACCTTC	CASTQRATPVGYGYTF
few	NA	TRBV5-1	TRBJ2-7	TGCGCCAGCAGCCTGAAATGGGGGGACTACGAGCAGTACTTC	CASSLKWGDYEQYF
many	NA	TRBV12-3/TRBV12-4	TRBJ1-4	TGTGCCAGCAACCAAGGCGTGGATGAAAAACTGTTTTTT	CASNQGVDEKLFF
NA	NA	TRBV4-1	TRBJ1-1	TGCGCCAGCAGCACCCACATAGAGACTGAAGCTTTCTTT	CASSTHIETEAFF
NA	TRBD1	TRBV20-1	TRBJ2-6	TGCAGTGCTAGGTCCCAACCAGGGACAGGGGTCGGGGCCAACGTCCTGACTTTC	CSARSQPGTGVGANVLTF
NA	NA	TRBV7-3	TRBJ1-1	TGTGCCAGCAGCTTATTCGGGGGGGGACGGACTGAAGCTTTCTTT	CASSLFGGGRTEAFF
NA	TRBD2	TRBV19	TRBJ2-7	TGTGCCAGTAGAGGGGGACTAGCGCTCGAGCAGTACTTC	CASRGGLALEQYF
few	NA	TRBV2	TRBJ2-7	TGTGCCAGCAGTGAGGGAGAGGGCTACGAGCAGTACTTC	CASSEGEGYEQYF
many	NA	TRBV20-1	TRBJ1-5	TGCAGTGCCGAGACTGGTTATAGCAATCAGCCCCAGCATTTT	CSAETGYSNQPQHF
many	TRBD1	TRBV4-2	TRBJ1-1	TGTGCCAGCAGCCATGGACAGGGCAACACTGAAGCTTTCTTT	CASSHGQGNTEAFF
many	NA	TRBV27	TRBJ1-2	TGTGCCAGCAGTAAACACGCCGCCGCTGGCTACACCTTC	CASSKHAAAGYTF
many	NA	TRBV7-2	TRBJ1-5	TGTGCCAGCAGTCGACAGTGGTCTCAGCCCCAGCATTTT	CASSRQWSQPQHF
NA	TRBD1	TRBV11-2	TRBJ2-7	TGTGCCAGCCGCCGCTGGGACAGGGGATACGAGCAGTACTTC	CASRRWDRGYEQYF
NA	NA	TRBV20-1	TRBJ1-2	TGCAGTGCTAGAGTGGGGGACCGCTATGGCTACGCCTTC	CSARVGDRYGYAF
many	NA	TRBV5-1	TRBJ1-5	TGCGCCAGCAGCTTGTTCGGGGATCAGCCCCAGCATTTT	CASSLFGDQPQHF
NA	NA	TRBV20-1	TRBJ2-7	TGCAGTGCTAGACCGGGGTTCTCCTACGAGCAGTACTTC	CSARPGFSYEQYF
few	NA	TRBV3-1	TRBJ1-3	TGTGCCAGCAGCCAAACCGGGACGGGAAGAAACACCATATATTTT	CASSQTGTGRNTIYF
many	NA	TRBV29-1	TRBJ1-2	TGCAGCGTTGAAGGGGGGGACTATGGCTACACCTTC	CSVEGGDYGYTF
many	NA	TRBV20-1	TRBJ1-1	TGCAGTGCGAAGATTCAGAACACTGAAGCTTTCTTT	CSAKIQNTEAFF
NA	TRBD1	TRBV7-9	TRBJ2-7	TGTGCCAGCAGGGTCCTAGGGACAGGGCCCGAGCAGTACTTC	CASRVLGTGPEQYF
NA	NA	TRBV7-9	TRBJ2-5	TGTGCCAGCAGCTTGGGATCGGCACAAGAGACCCAGTACTTC	CASSLGSAQETQYF
many	NA	TRBV29-1	TRBJ1-2	TGCAGCGTTGAGGCCATGGGTAACTATGGCTACACCTTC	CSVEAMGNYGYTF
many	NA	TRBV7-2	TRBJ2-7	TGTGCCAGCAGCACCGGGACCCCCTACGAGCAGTACTTC	CASSTGTPYEQYF
NA	TRBD1	TRBV25-1	TRBJ1-6	TGTGCCAGCAAGTCACAGGGGCCCAATTCACCCCTCCACTTT	CASKSQGPNSPLHF
few	TRBD2	TRBV10-3	TRBJ2-3	TGTGCCATCAAGGGAGCGGGAGGGAGCACAGATACGCAGTATTTT	CAIKGAGGSTDTQYF
NA	NA	TRBV10-1	TRBJ2-5	TGCGCCAGCAGTATCAAGCCCCAAGAGACCCAGTACTTC	CASSIKPQETQYF
NA	NA	TRBV9	TRBJ1-2	TGTGCCAGCAGCGTAGGGCCAGGCGGTCTTTATGGCTACACCTTC	CASSVGPGGLYGYTF
many	TRBD2	TRBV7-9	TRBJ2-2	TGTGCCAGCAGCTTGGGAGGAGCCAGGACTAGCGGCAACACCGGGGAGCTGTTTTTT	CASSLGGARTSGNTGELFF
many	NA	TRBV7-6	TRBJ2-5	TGTGCCAGCAGCTCCGGGACGGCCGACAGGGAGACCCAGTACTTC	CASSSGTADRETQYF
NA	NA	TRBV29-1	TRBJ2-6	TGCAGCGTTGGCCGCAGGGGAACTGGGGCCAACGTCCTGACTTTC	CSVGRRGTGANVLTF
many	NA	TRBV9	TRBJ2-5	TGTGCCAGCAGCGTAGCTCCATCCGGGATCTCGGGAGCTGAGACCCAGTACTTC	CASSVAPSGISGAETQYF
NA	NA	TRBV2	TRBJ2-1	TGTGCCAGCACGCAGTACAATGAGCAGTTCTTC	CASTQYNEQFF
few	TRBD1	TRBV11-2	TRBJ2-7	TGTGCCAGCAGCCCGGGACAGGGGGTCAAGCAGTACTTC	CASSPGQGVKQYF
NA	TRBD2	TRBV9	TRBJ2-7	TGTGCCAGCAGCGTAGAGACTAGCGGCGAGCAGTACTTC	CASSVETSGEQYF
many	NA	TRBV7-3	TRBJ2-2	TGTGCCAGCAGCTTTGTTGGTGGGAGGATTAACACCGGGGAGCTGTTTTTT	CASSFVGGRINTGELFF
NA	NA	TRBV2	TRBJ2-7	TGTGCCAGCAGTGCTAGTTCTTCCTATTACGAGCAGTACTTC	CASSASSSYYEQYF
NA	NA	TRBV10-3	TRBJ1-1	TGTGCCATCACCACGGGACCAGGAGGAACTGAAGCTTTCTTT	CAITTGPGGTEAFF